Each of the 21 T cell receptor beta chains below was sequenced from the same sample in a study of blood T cell repertoires in COVID-19. Here immunoSEQ multiplex PCR was the method, and the copy in TCRdb shows in-frame clones only, minus some. The sample contains 100,000 to 150,000 clones, about 80% of which appear only once. Material for sequencing was peripheral blood. The receptors originated from a woman aged 55-70 years with acute or convalescent COVID-19.

The chain has TRBV19 and TRBJ1-1; D gene uncertain. In germline, CDR1 is LNHDA, CDR2 SQIVND (reference sequence). V lost 3 bases, J lost 0 bases, and 8 bases lay in between. The CDR3 totals 14 residues. The DNA of the CDR3 is TGTGCCAGTAGTATCGGGGTCATGAACACTGAAGCTTTCTTT. Encoded protein: CASSIGVMNTEAFF.

The gene calls are TRBV6-2 or TRBV6-3 and TRBJ1-6; D remains ambiguous. There are 15 residues in the CDR3. Per the germline V gene, CDR1 is MNHEY and CDR2 is SVGEGT. V lost 7 bases, J lost 0 bases, and 10 bases lay in between. CDR3 sequence (DNA): TGTGCCAGCACCCCGGGAGGCTCCTATAATTCACCCCTCCACTTT. Its translation is CASTPGGSYNSPLHF.

This chain joins TRBV10-3 and TRBJ1-5; no clear D gene. Trimming took off 3 bases at V and 8 bases at J, with 14 bases between the two ends. Germline V gene lookup returns CDR1 ENHRY and CDR2 SYGVKD. The CDR3 consists of 14 residues. CDR3 residues: CAISDKERAKPQHF. In nucleotides, the CDR3 is TGTGCCATCAGTGACAAGGAAAGAGCGAAGCCCCAGCATTTT.

The genes are TRBV25-1 and TRBJ1-2; 7 bases match TRBD1. V was pared by 3 bases and J by 4 bases, with 11 bases of the junction left unmatched. The CDR3 is 16 amino acids. Germline CDR1 is MGHDK and CDR2 is SYGVNS. The CDR3 loop is CASSETTGASLYGYTF. CDR3 nucleotides: TGTGCCAGCAGTGAGACTACAGGGGCCTCCCTCTATGGCTACACCTTC.

This chain uses TRBV5-1 with TRBJ2-7; 7 positions match TRBD2. Germline V gives CDR1 SGHRS, CDR2 YFSETQ. This CDR3 spans 14 amino acids. V lost 2 bases and J lost 2; bases outside the gene matches: 4. The CDR3 region is CASSLRLAPYEQYF. The CDR3 DNA is TGCGCCAGCAGCTTAAGACTAGCTCCCTACGAGCAGTACTTC.

The chain recombines TRBV18 with TRBJ1-2; 7 bases match TRBD1. V was clipped by 1 base and J by 6 bases; unmatched bases: 2. The germline CDR1 and CDR2 sequences are KGHSH and LQKENI. CDR3 length: 13 amino acids. CDR3 DNA: TGTGCCAGCTCACCACAAGGGGGCGATGGCTACACCTTC. It encodes CASSPQGGDGYTF.

The table lists this clone with a count of one. V gene TRBV5-1 combines with J gene TRBJ1-5, with D possibly being TRBD1 (5 bases). CDR3 length: 16 amino acids. Germline V gene data show CDR1 as SGHRS and CDR2 as YFSETQ. V was shortened by 3 bases and J by 0 bases, with 13 bases between the two germline ends. The CDR3 sequence is CASSYSGGFSNQPQHF. In nucleotides, the CDR3 is TGCGCCAGCAGCTATAGCGGGGGATTTAGCAATCAGCCCCAGCATTTT.

In this sample, this clone turned up a few times. The chain couples TRBV24-1 to TRBJ1-2; D remains ambiguous. Trimming removed 5 bases from V and 4 bases from J, with 13 bases in between. Germline V gives CDR1 KGHDR, CDR2 SFDVKD. The CDR3 has 14 amino acids. The CDR3 sequence: CATSATADVYGYTF. The CDR3 DNA reads TGTGCCACCAGTGCCACAGCGGACGTCTATGGCTACACCTTC.

This clone has a handful of counts. The sample contains more than one DNA sequence encoding this CDR3. The chain couples TRBV5-6 to TRBJ1-2; no firm D call. Germline V gene data show CDR1 as SGHDT and CDR2 as YYEEEE. This CDR3 contains 13 residues. V lost 3 bases to trimming and J lost 2 bases, with 8 bases between them. CDR3 nucleotides: TGTGCCAGCAGCTCACAGACAAACTATGGCTACACCTTC. It encodes CASSSQTNYGYTF.

The chain links TRBV7-3 to TRBJ2-3; 10 nucleotides line up with TRBD2. J was trimmed by 7 bases and V by 5 bases; bases with no gene match: 9. The V gene's germline CDR1 is SGHTA and CDR2 FQGTGA. This CDR3 contains 15 residues. Here the CDR3 reads CASSLLAGTPHTQYF. The CDR3 DNA sequence: TGTGCCAGCAGCCTACTAGCGGGGACCCCTCATACGCAGTATTTT.

This chain connects TRBV6-5 to TRBJ1-1; possible D gene TRBD1, 5 bases. Germline V gene sequence: CDR1 MNHEY, CDR2 SVGAGI. The ends were cut back, 9 bases at V and 4 bases at J, with 12 bases in the middle. The CDR3 has 12 residues. CDR3: CASHIGGTEAFF. CDR3 in DNA: TGTGCCAGTCACATCGGGGGCACTGAAGCTTTCTTT.

The CDR3 nucleotides are TGTGCCAGCAGTTACGGGACAGGAAACACTGAAGCTTTCTTT. This encodes CASSYGTGNTEAFF. This rearrangement joins TRBV27 to TRBJ1-1, with TRBD1 matching over 8 bases. The length of the CDR3 is 14 residues. The V gene end was trimmed by 4 bases and the J gene end by 2 bases; junction bases not matched to a gene: 3. The germline CDR1 and CDR2 sequences are MNHEY and SMNVEV (reference sequence).

The chain links TRBV5-6 to TRBJ1-1, with 10 nucleotides matching TRBD1. Germline CDR1 is SGHDT and CDR2 is YYEEEE. Losses at the gene ends were 4 bases for V and 1 base for J; bases not matched to a gene: 4. The CDR3 extends over 15 amino acids. The CDR3 reads CASSKDRGRNTEAFF. CDR3 in DNA: TGTGCCAGCAGCAAAGACAGGGGGCGGAACACTGAAGCTTTCTTT.

This clone has only one observation. CDR3 loop: CSVYLAGGNNEQFF. CDR3 sequence (DNA): TGCAGCGTATACTTAGCGGGGGGAAACAATGAGCAGTTCTTC. The V call is TRBV29-1, the J call TRBJ2-1; TRBD2 agrees at 10 bases. Germline assignment: CDR1 SQVTM and CDR2 ANQGSEA. Trimming took 6 bases from V and 5 from J; bases not matched to a gene: 7. The CDR3 contains 14 residues.

The chain has TRBV19 and TRBJ1-1; 8 nucleotides align to TRBD1. This CDR3 is built from 13 residues. Unmatched junction bases numbered 2, after V lost 7 bases and J lost 1 base. CDR1 and CDR2 from the germline V gene are LNHDA and SQIVND (reference sequence). CDR3 nucleotides: TGTGCCAGTACTACAGGGGGGAACACTGAAGCTTTCTTT. Amino acids: CASTTGGNTEAFF.

The chain joins TRBV19 to TRBJ2-1; 15 positions agree with TRBD2. The ends lost 8 bases at V and 0 bases at J; junction bases unmatched: 8. The CDR3 contains 18 residues. Germline-derived CDR1 and CDR2 are LNHDA and SQIVND (reference sequence). The CDR3 here is CASSAGTSGGFSYNEQFF. The CDR3 DNA reads TGTGCCAGTTCCGCCGGGACTAGCGGGGGGTTCTCCTACAATGAGCAGTTCTTC.

This sequence joins TRBV5-6 and TRBJ2-3; weak D call: TRBD2 (6 bases). Germline V lookup: CDR1 SGHDT, CDR2 YYEEEE. Trimming took 2 bases from V and 2 from J, leaving 12 bases between them. The length of the CDR3 is 15 residues. The CDR3 sequence is CASSFLAGITDTQYF. The CDR3 DNA reads as TGTGCCAGCAGCTTTCTCGCGGGGATCACAGATACGCAGTATTTT.

V usage is TRBV18 and J usage is TRBJ1-2, with a weak D call TRBD1 (6 bases). The CDR3 has 17 amino acids. Germline values: CDR1 KGHSH, CDR2 LQKENI. The V gene lost 3 bases and the J gene lost 6 bases, with 23 bases spanning the gap. The CDR3 nucleotides read TGTGCCAGCTCACCCCCCGGACGTGGGGGCGAAAAGGATGGCTACACCTTC. It yields the protein CASSPPGRGGEKDGYTF.

Only one count was recorded for this clone. The chain couples TRBV3-1 (or the pseudogene TRBV3-2) to TRBJ2-1, with 8 bases matching TRBD1. There are 16 residues in the CDR3. V was pared by 3 bases and J by 8 bases, with 12 bases of the junction left unmatched. Germline V gene sequence: CDR1 LGHDT, CDR2 YNNKEL (reference sequence). In nucleotides, the CDR3 is TGTGCCAGCAGCCAGTCACCGGGGACAGGTGGGGATGAGCAGTTCTTC. The encoded protein is CASSQSPGTGGDEQFF.

This clone occurred once. The V call is TRBV19, the J call TRBJ1-2, with a possible D match to TRBD1 (5 bases). From germline, CDR1 is LNHDA and CDR2 SQIVND (reference sequence). V was shortened by 1 base and J by 8 bases, with 20 bases between the two germline ends. The CDR3 extends over 16 amino acids. CDR3 DNA sequence: TGTGCCAGTAGTATAGGTCGAGTTGGGCAGGGCAGCGGCTACACCTTC. This encodes CASSIGRVGQGSGYTF.

The V gene is TRBV6-5, the J gene TRBJ2-2; D unresolved. The CDR3 loop spans 12 amino acids. Germline assignment: CDR1 MNHEY and CDR2 SVGAGI. V lost 6 bases and J 2 bases, leaving 4 bases between the germline ends. Here the CDR3 DNA reads TGTGCCAGCAGGTTAAACACCGGGGAGCTGTTTTTT. Translated, it gives CASRLNTGELFF.